Presented here are 31 T cell receptor beta chains from one specimen sequenced in a study of T cell responses to AZD1222 COVID-19 vaccine. Sequencing was performed with immunoSEQ multiplex PCR; in TCRdb, only in-frame clones are kept and a portion is missing. The sample consists of approximately 64,000 clones, roughly 84% of them appearing once. Sample: peripheral blood, taken on day 0 of AZD1222 vaccination. Every receptor here comes from an adult in good health.

The chain links TRBV4-1 to TRBJ1-6; no reliable D call. The CDR3 is 15 amino acids. V was trimmed by 4 bases and J by 10 bases, leaving 17 bases between them. The germline V gene has CDR1 MGHRA and CDR2 YSYEKL. CDR3 coding DNA: TGCGCCAGCAGCCCCCCTGAGGGAATTGGGTCACCCCTCCACTTT. This translates into CASSPPEGIGSPLHF.

The chain has TRBV4-3 and TRBJ1-4, with TRBD1 as a possible D gene (5 bases). The CDR3 is 14 residues long. With 3 bases removed from V and 5 bases from J, the gap between germline ends came to 10 bases. The germline V gene encodes CDR1 LGHNA and CDR2 YSLEER. This CDR3 is CASSHGTVNEKLFF. The CDR3 DNA is TGCGCCAGCAGCCACGGGACGGTGAATGAAAAACTGTTTTTT.

The V call is TRBV30, the J call TRBJ1-4; unclear D gene. Germline loops: CDR1 GTSNPN, CDR2 SVGIG (reference sequence). The CDR3 sequence is 13 residues long. Deletions cut 2 bases from V and 4 bases from J, with 8 bases between. CDR3 DNA sequence: TGTGCCTGGAGTACCGGGGATAATGAAAAACTGTTTTTT. It specifies CAWSTGDNEKLFF. Full variable domain (rest looked up from reference TRBV30 and TRBJ1-4): SQTIHQWPATLVQPVGSPLSLECTVEGTSNPNLYWYRQAAGRGLQLLFYSVGIGQISSEVPQNLSASRPQDRQFILSSKKLLLSDSGFYLCAWSTGDNEKLFFGSGTQLSVL.

The chain joins TRBV11-3 to TRBJ2-2; possibly TRBD2 for D (6 bases). Trimming shortened V by 3 bases and J by 6 bases, and 11 bases separated the two germline ends. CDR1 and CDR2 (germline): SGHNT, YENEEA. The CDR3 extends over 14 amino acids. CDR3 sequence: CASSFAGPAGELFF. The CDR3 bases are TGTGCCAGCAGCTTTGCGGGGCCCGCCGGGGAGCTGTTTTTT.

V gene TRBV5-1 combines with J gene TRBJ1-1; D uncertain. The CDR3 runs to 15 residues. CDR1 is SGHRS and CDR2 is YFSETQ in the germline V gene. V dropped 4 bases and J dropped 1 base, with 14 bases sitting between them. The CDR3 sequence is CASSPLDTWNTEAFF. CDR3 sequence (DNA): TGCGCCAGCAGCCCCTTAGATACTTGGAACACTGAAGCTTTCTTT. Complete variable domain (other parts from reference TRBV5-1 and TRBJ1-1): KAGVTQTPRYLIKTRGQQVTLSCSPISGHRSVSWYQQTPGQGLQFLFEYFSETQRNKGNFPGRFSGRQFSNSRSEMNVSTLELGDSALYLCASSPLDTWNTEAFFGQGTRLTVV.

This chain joins TRBV11-3 and TRBJ2-5, with D perhaps TRBD2 (6 bases). Germline V CDR1 and CDR2: SGHNT, YENEEA. CDR3 size: 17 residues. V was shortened by 1 base and J by 2 bases, with 17 bases between the two germline ends. The CDR3 loop is CASSLGVEAGHQETQYF. CDR3 coding DNA: TGTGCCAGCAGCTTAGGAGTGGAGGCGGGGCATCAAGAGACCCAGTACTTC.

V is TRBV29-1 and J is TRBJ1-1; no clear D. The CDR3 has 14 amino acids. Trimming shortened V by 2 bases and J by 0 bases, and 10 bases separated the two germline ends. The germline V gene encodes CDR1 SQVTM and CDR2 ANQGSEA. The CDR3 is CSVEKSVMNTEAFF. Here the CDR3 DNA reads TGCAGCGTTGAAAAAAGTGTTATGAACACTGAAGCTTTCTTT.

V and J are TRBV7-9 and TRBJ2-2, with D possibly being TRBD1 (7 bases). This CDR3 has 19 residues. Germline values: CDR1 SEHNR, CDR2 FQNEAQ (reference sequence). V shed 5 bases and J shed 1 base, with 23 bases lying between them. The CDR3 loop reads CASSLEGQGDFGNTGELFF. The DNA for the CDR3 is TGTGCCAGCAGCCTAGAAGGTCAGGGGGACTTCGGGAACACCGGGGAGCTGTTTTTT.

As DNA, the CDR3 is TGCAGCAAGGGGGAGTCCTACAATGAGCAGTTCTTC. It yields the protein CSKGESYNEQFF. The chain joins TRBV29-1 to TRBJ2-1; TRBD1 is a possible D gene (6 bases). This CDR3 has 12 amino acids. Per germline, CDR1 SQVTM and CDR2 ANQGSEA. V lost 8 bases and J lost 1, with 9 bases in between.

The gene calls are TRBV29-1 and TRBJ2-7; D is unresolved. The CDR3 sequence is 16 residues long. Deletions cut 1 base from V and 2 bases from J, with 18 bases between. CDR1 SQVTM and CDR2 ANQGSEA come from the germline V gene. Here the CDR3 DNA reads TGCAGCGTTGAAGCTCTGTTGGCTGCACACACCTACGAGCAGTACTTC. Its protein product is CSVEALLAAHTYEQYF.

The chain is built from TRBV14 and TRBJ2-1; tentatively, D is TRBD1 or TRBD2 (5 bases each). The CDR3 is 15 amino acids. The ends were cut back, 8 bases at V and 4 bases at J, with 18 bases in the middle. Germline V CDR1 and CDR2: SGHDN, FVKESK. CDR3 protein: CASAAVQGEYNEQFF. The CDR3 nucleotides read TGTGCCAGCGCGGCGGTTCAGGGAGAGTACAATGAGCAGTTCTTC. Full variable domain (missing parts from reference TRBV14 and TRBJ2-1): EAGVTQFPSHSVIEKGQTVTLRCDPISGHDNLYWYRRVMGKEIKFLLHFVKESKQDESGMPNNRFLAERTGGTYSTLKVQPAELEDSGVYFCASAAVQGEYNEQFFGPGTRLTVL.

The chain recombines TRBV2 with TRBJ2-7; 7 bases map to TRBD1. CDR1 is SNHLY, CDR2 FYNNEI, per germline. CDR3 length: 16 amino acids. The trim removed 1 base at V and 2 bases at J, leaving 8 bases unmatched. The CDR3 nucleotides read TGTGCCAGCAGTGAAGTGGACAGGCTGGGGACCTACGAGCAGTACTTC. The encoded protein is CASSEVDRLGTYEQYF.

The chain carries TRBV7-9 and TRBJ2-5, with D unresolved. V was shortened by 8 bases and J by 2 bases, with 15 bases between the two germline ends. The CDR3 totals 14 residues. Germline lookup yields CDR1 SEHNR and CDR2 FQNEAQ (reference sequence). The CDR3 sequence: CASSAHRAQETQYF. Written as DNA, the CDR3 is TGTGCCAGCTCGGCTCACAGAGCTCAAGAGACCCAGTACTTC.

Concerning this clone itself: The sample carries other DNA sequences with the same CDR3. J is TRBJ2-2 and V is TRBV2; TRBD1 aligns across 10 bases. With 6 bases clipped from V and 1 base from J, the junction kept 2 bases outside the gene matches. The V gene's germline CDR1 is SNHLY and CDR2 FYNNEI. The CDR3 contains 15 residues. The CDR3 DNA is TGTGCCAGCAGCCGGGACAGGGGGAACACCGGGGAGCTGTTTTTT. This encodes CASSRDRGNTGELFF.

J is TRBJ1-5 and V is TRBV28; maybe TRBD1 (6 bases). The V end was cut by 4 bases, the J end by 5 bases, with 15 bases between. Germline CDR1 reads MDHEN; CDR2 reads SYDVKM. This CDR3 is 15 amino acids long. CDR3 DNA: TGTGCCAGCAGTTCATCGGGGGCGATCGATCAGCCCCAGCATTTT. As protein: CASSSSGAIDQPQHF. The full variable domain, rest sourced from reference TRBV28 and TRBJ1-5, is DVKVTQSSRYLVKRTGEKVFLECVQDMDHENMFWYRQDPGLGLRLIYFSYDVKMKEKGDIPEGYSVSREKKERFSLILESASTNQTSMYLCASSSSGAIDQPQHFGDGTRLSIL.

V gene TRBV4-1 combines with J gene TRBJ1-3; TRBD1 matches at 9 bases. This CDR3 comprises 18 residues. Germline CDR1 and CDR2: MGHRA and YSYEKL. The V and J ends lost 3 bases and 4 bases, in that order; junction bases with no gene match: 13. The CDR3 DNA follows: TGCGCCAGCAGCCACCGAAAGGGACAGGGAGAGGACGGAAACACCATATATTTT. Protein: CASSHRKGQGEDGNTIYF.

V and J are TRBV7-8 and TRBJ2-7; D ambiguous. V was clipped by 0 bases and J by 4 bases, with 13 bases between them. The CDR3 runs 15 residues. Germline V CDR1 and CDR2: SGHVS, FQNEAQ. CDR3 nucleotide sequence: TGTGCCAGCAGCTTAGCTGGGCAATTGGATTACGAGCAGTACTTC. This gives the protein CASSLAGQLDYEQYF.

The chain has TRBV7-9 and TRBJ2-7; D might be TRBD1 (5 bases). V gave up 5 bases and J gave up 7 bases, with 21 bases separating them. The CDR3 has 15 residues. Germline V gives CDR1 SEHNR, CDR2 FQNEAQ (reference sequence). The CDR3 sequence is CASSPALAGIWEQYF. CDR3 nucleotides: TGTGCCAGCAGCCCAGCGCTGGCAGGGATATGGGAGCAGTACTTC.

This clone was seen a few times. The chain links TRBV18 to TRBJ2-3; D remains unclear. The V gene's germline CDR1 is KGHSH and CDR2 LQKENI. The CDR3 consists of 13 residues. The V end was cut by 3 bases, the J end by 0 bases, with 4 bases between. CDR3 sequence (DNA): TGTGCCAGCTCACCCCAGAGCACAGATACGCAGTATTTT. Protein: CASSPQSTDTQYF.

The V gene is TRBV4-1, the J gene TRBJ1-1, with D possibly being TRBD1 (5 bases). Per germline, CDR1 MGHRA and CDR2 YSYEKL. Trimming removed 5 bases at V and 4 bases at J, with 14 bases between. There are 14 residues in the CDR3. CDR3 DNA: TGCGCCAGCAGCTACGTGGGAGGGGCCACTGAAGCTTTCTTT. Translating it yields CASSYVGGATEAFF.

The chain recombines TRBV4-2 with TRBJ2-7, with D possibly TRBD2 on 5 matching bases. Trimming left V 4 bases short and J 3 bases short, with 16 bases between. Per germline, CDR1 LGHNA and CDR2 YNFKEQ. This CDR3 region has 15 residues. The CDR3 nucleotides read TGTGCCAGCAGCCCTCAGACTACCGGAAACTACGAGCAGTACTTC. Translation: CASSPQTTGNYEQYF.

The V and J genes are TRBV5-6 and TRBJ2-3, with 10 bases aligning to TRBD1. V was clipped by 0 bases and J by 10 bases; unmatched bases: 2. Germline CDR1 reads SGHDT; CDR2 reads YYEEEE. The CDR3 extends over 13 amino acids. The CDR3 sequence is CASSLDGTGAQYF. The CDR3 nucleotides read TGTGCCAGCAGCTTGGATGGGACAGGGGCGCAGTATTTT.

This sequence joins TRBV12-5 and TRBJ1-1, with D tentatively TRBD1 (5 bases). Germline CDR1 is LGHNT and CDR2 is FRNRAP. The V end lost 6 bases, the J end lost 8 bases, and 13 bases lay between the germline ends. The CDR3 consists of 12 residues. CDR3 bases: TGTGCTAGTGGGACCGCCGGGGGGGAAGCTTTCTTT. This translates into CASGTAGGEAFF.

The V gene is TRBV6-2 or TRBV6-3, the J gene TRBJ1-2; D is possibly TRBD1 (5 bases). The V end lost 5 bases, the J end lost 5 bases, and 15 bases lay between the germline ends. The germline CDR1 and CDR2 sequences are MNHEY and SVGEGT. The CDR3 runs 14 residues. The CDR3 spells CASSNLGARYGYTF. CDR3 DNA: TGTGCCAGCAGTAACCTAGGGGCTCGATATGGCTACACCTTC.

The J gene is TRBJ1-2, the V gene TRBV19; D is unclear. The CDR3 contains 10 residues. Germline V gene sequence: CDR1 LNHDA, CDR2 SQIVND (reference sequence). Trimming removed 9 bases from V and 3 bases from J, with 5 bases in between. The CDR3 sequence: CASGDYGYTF. The CDR3 DNA follows: TGTGCCAGCGGGGACTATGGCTACACCTTC.

V usage is TRBV11-2 and J usage is TRBJ2-1; D is uncertain. The germline gives CDR1 SGHAT, CDR2 FQNNGV. The CDR3 has 18 residues. The V end was cut by 1 base, the J end by 0 bases, with 16 bases between. The CDR3 DNA sequence: TGTGCCAGCAGCTTAGGAAGGAAGACAACTAACTCCTACAATGAGCAGTTCTTC. This translates into CASSLGRKTTNSYNEQFF.

The rearrangement uses TRBV15 and TRBJ1-2, with D possibly TRBD1 on 6 matching bases. Trimming took off 5 bases at V and 3 bases at J, with 13 bases between the two ends. This CDR3 has 14 residues. Germline V gene sequence: CDR1 LNHNV, CDR2 YYDKDF (reference sequence). CDR3 sequence: CATSPRGSDYGYTF. As DNA, the CDR3 is TGTGCCACCAGCCCTAGGGGGAGTGACTATGGCTACACCTTC.

This clone was counted between two and nine times. This sequence joins TRBV6-5 and TRBJ1-1, with D possibly matching TRBD1 (6 bases). CDR1 and CDR2 (germline): MNHEY, SVGAGI. CDR3 length: 14 amino acids. Trimming shortened V by 7 bases and J by 0 bases, and 12 bases separated the two germline ends. The CDR3 here is CASNPQGMNTEAFF. CDR3 nucleotides: TGTGCCAGCAACCCACAGGGAATGAACACTGAAGCTTTCTTT.

CDR3 DNA sequence: TGTGCCAGCAGGACCCCGGGGGCCGGAGAAGAGACCCAGTACTTC. Translating gives CASRTPGAGEETQYF. This chain uses TRBV6-6 with TRBJ2-5; D assignment may be TRBD1 or TRBD2 (6 bases each). CDR1 MNHNY and CDR2 SVGAGI come from the germline V gene (reference sequence). The ends were cut back, 6 bases at V and 3 bases at J, with 17 bases in the middle. This CDR3 contains 15 residues.

This chain uses TRBV6-5 with TRBJ2-7; 7 bases fit TRBD1. V lost 6 bases to trimming and J lost 4 bases; unmatched junction nucleotides: 9. Germline CDR1 MNHEY, CDR2 SVGAGI. The length of the CDR3 is 14 residues. This chain's CDR3 is CASRPDRVSYEQYF. The CDR3 DNA reads as TGTGCCAGCAGACCCGACAGGGTATCTTACGAGCAGTACTTC.

CDR3 sequence: CASSSPRRNTEAFF. In DNA, the CDR3 is TGTGCCAGCAGTTCGCCCCGCCGGAACACTGAAGCTTTCTTT. The genes are TRBV6-2 or TRBV6-3 and TRBJ1-1; no firm D call. The germline V gene has CDR1 MNHEY and CDR2 SVGEGT. The length of the CDR3 is 14 residues. Between the trimmed V and J ends, which lost 4 bases and 1 base, there was a span of 10 bases.